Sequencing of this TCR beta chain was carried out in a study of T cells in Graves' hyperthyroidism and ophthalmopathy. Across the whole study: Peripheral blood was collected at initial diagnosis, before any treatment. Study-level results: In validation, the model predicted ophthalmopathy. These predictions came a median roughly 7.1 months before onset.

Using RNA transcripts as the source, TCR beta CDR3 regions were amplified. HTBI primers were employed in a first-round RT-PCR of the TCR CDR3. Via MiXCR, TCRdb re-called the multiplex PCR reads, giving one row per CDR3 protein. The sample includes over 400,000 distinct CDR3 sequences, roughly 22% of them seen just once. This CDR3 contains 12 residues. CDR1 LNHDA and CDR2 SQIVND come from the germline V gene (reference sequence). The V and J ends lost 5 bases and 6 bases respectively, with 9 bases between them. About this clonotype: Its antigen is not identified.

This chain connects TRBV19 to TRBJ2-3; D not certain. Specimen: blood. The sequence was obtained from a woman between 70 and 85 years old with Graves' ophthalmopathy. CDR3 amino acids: CASSARSDTQYF. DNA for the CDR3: TGTGCCAGTAGTGCCCGATCCGATACGCAGTATTTT.